The 30 T cell receptor beta chains below all came from one sample that was sequenced in a study of T cell responses to AZD1222 COVID-19 vaccine. TCRdb's table, derived via immunoSEQ multiplex PCR, lists solely in-frame clones and lacks some. Here the sample spans approximately 140,000 clones, about 92% being singletons. The sequenced sample was peripheral blood, obtained on day 0 of AZD1222 vaccination. The receptors come from an adult in good health.

This sequence joins TRBV9 and TRBJ2-6, with TRBD1 matching 8 bases. With 0 bases clipped from V and 0 bases from J, the junction kept 11 bases outside the gene matches. CDR3 length: 20 amino acids. Germline V gene sequence: CDR1 SGDLS, CDR2 YYNGEE. The chain's CDR3 is CASSVDSGTGRFSGANVLTF. CDR3 sequence (DNA): TGTGCCAGCAGCGTAGATTCGGGGACAGGACGGTTCTCTGGGGCCAACGTCCTGACTTTC.

The chain uses TRBV27 and TRBJ1-3, with no clear D. The CDR3 consists of 15 residues. V was shortened by 1 base and J by 0 bases, with 7 bases between the two germline ends. Germline loops: CDR1 MNHEY, CDR2 SMNVEV (reference sequence). CDR3 nucleotides: TGTGCCAGCAGTTTATTAATGGGCTCTGGAAACACCATATATTTT. Translating gives CASSLLMGSGNTIYF.

The rearrangement links TRBV3-1 (or the pseudogene TRBV3-2) to TRBJ2-1; D is unresolved. The CDR3 spans 13 residues. Trimming removed 4 bases from V and 12 bases from J, with 16 bases in between. Looked up from germline, CDR1 is LGHDT and CDR2 is YNNKEL (reference sequence). The CDR3 coding sequence is TGTGCCAGCAGCCTATTGGACCGTTTTGGGCAGTTCTTC. It yields the protein CASSLLDRFGQFF.

The chain carries TRBV3-1 (or the pseudogene TRBV3-2) and TRBJ2-3; either TRBD1 or TRBD2 may supply D (6 bases each). CDR1 and CDR2 from the germline V gene are LGHDT and YNNKEL (reference sequence). The V and J ends lost 0 bases and 2 bases respectively, with 18 bases between them. The CDR3 has 18 residues. This chain's CDR3 is CASSQDYGGSGYTDTQYF. The CDR3 DNA is TGTGCCAGCAGCCAAGATTATGGGGGCAGCGGGTACACAGATACGCAGTATTTT.

The V gene is TRBV7-8, the J gene TRBJ1-2; D unresolved. Trimming removed 5 bases at V and 7 bases at J, with 14 bases between. Germline V CDR1 and CDR2: SGHVS, FQNEAQ. This CDR3 spans 13 amino acids. In DNA form, the CDR3 reads TGTGCCAGCAGCGCCGCGAGCCTAAGTGGCTACACCTTC. Protein sequence: CASSAASLSGYTF.

The CDR3 DNA follows: TGTGCCAGCAGTTCAAGGGACAGGCAGATTGGTTACACCTTC. Translated, it gives CASSSRDRQIGYTF. The rearrangement uses TRBV27 and TRBJ1-2; TRBD1 matches 8 bases. CDR3 length equals 14 residues. From germline, CDR1 is MNHEY and CDR2 SMNVEV (reference sequence). V shed 4 bases and J 11 bases; nucleotides not matched to a gene: 12.

This clone was detected only once. The genes are TRBV7-9 and TRBJ2-1; D is possibly TRBD2 (6 bases). V lost 8 bases and J 4 bases, leaving 12 bases between the germline ends. Germline assignment: CDR1 SEHNR and CDR2 FQNEAQ (reference sequence). CDR3 length equals 13 residues. CDR3 sequence (DNA): TGTGCCAGCCGGGCTAGCGAATACAATGAGCAGTTCTTC. It yields the protein CASRASEYNEQFF.

This clone was found once. The gene calls are TRBV7-6 and TRBJ2-3; 14 bases align to TRBD2. The junction had 4 bases not matched to a gene; V was cut back by 5 bases and J by 6 bases. The germline CDR1 and CDR2 sequences are SGHVS and FNYEAQ. The CDR3 is 15 amino acids. The CDR3 DNA is TGTGCCAGCAGCCCTCGGACTAGCGGGAGGGATACGCAGTATTTT. Translation: CASSPRTSGRDTQYF. Complete variable domain (other parts from reference TRBV7-6 and TRBJ2-3): GAGVSQSPRYKVTKRGQDVALRCDPISGHVSLYWYRQALGQGPEFLTYFNYEAQQDKSGLPNDRFSAERPEGSISTLTIQRTEQRDSAMYRCASSPRTSGRDTQYFGPGTRLTVL.

In DNA form, the CDR3 reads TGTGCCAGCTCCGGGGCCAACGTCCTGACTTTC. Protein product: CASSGANVLTF. This chain uses TRBV2 with TRBJ2-6; D is uncertain. The CDR3 spans 11 residues. Germline values: CDR1 SNHLY, CDR2 FYNNEI. Trimming removed 8 bases at V and 4 bases at J, with 3 bases between.

This clone has only one observation. The J gene is TRBJ1-2, the V gene TRBV28, with D tentatively TRBD1 (6 bases). The CDR3 runs to 16 residues. Germline lookup yields CDR1 MDHEN and CDR2 SYDVKM. The V end lost 7 bases, the J end lost 7 bases, and 25 bases lay between the germline ends. In DNA, the CDR3 is TGTGCCAGCACCCCTTCGTGGGGAGGGGGATTAGGTGGCTACACCTTC. It is translated as CASTPSWGGGLGGYTF.

This rearrangement joins TRBV4-2 to TRBJ2-6; D unclear. V was clipped by 2 bases and J by 2 bases, with 13 bases between them. Looked up from germline, CDR1 is LGHNA and CDR2 is YNFKEQ. CDR3 length: 17 residues. CDR3 amino acids: CASSQRDNPAGANVLTF. CDR3 nucleotide sequence: TGTGCCAGCAGCCAAAGAGACAATCCGGCTGGGGCCAACGTCCTGACTTTC.

V usage is TRBV19 and J usage is TRBJ1-3, with D possibly TRBD1 on 6 matching bases. The CDR3 length is 14 residues. Germline V gene lookup returns CDR1 LNHDA and CDR2 SQIVND (reference sequence). The V end lost 7 bases, the J end lost 0 bases, and 10 bases lay between the germline ends. Written as DNA, the CDR3 is TGTGCCAGTAAGGAGGGACACTCTGGAAACACCATATATTTT. It translates to CASKEGHSGNTIYF.

This clone came up once. This chain links TRBV5-1 with TRBJ2-7; the match to TRBD2 covers 14 bases. This CDR3 spans 17 amino acids. The V gene end was trimmed by 4 bases and the J gene end by 5 bases; junction bases not matched to a gene: 11. CDR1 SGHRS and CDR2 YFSETQ come from the germline V gene. The CDR3 is CASSPGTSGRVPHEQYF. In nucleotides, the CDR3 is TGCGCCAGCAGCCCCGGGACTAGCGGGAGAGTTCCCCACGAGCAGTACTTC.

The V and J genes are TRBV28 and TRBJ1-1, with TRBD1 matching 9 bases. CDR3 length: 15 residues. Germline values: CDR1 MDHEN, CDR2 SYDVKM. The trim removed 5 bases at V and 6 bases at J, leaving 10 bases unmatched. The CDR3 loop reads CASSPYRGRGPEAFF. DNA of the CDR3: TGTGCCAGCAGTCCCTACAGGGGGCGGGGGCCTGAAGCTTTCTTT.

V and J are TRBV10-1 and TRBJ2-1; 9 nucleotides agree with TRBD1. The CDR3 runs 16 residues. J gave up 7 bases and V 3 bases, and 10 bases lay outside the gene matches. Germline V lookup: CDR1 WNHNN, CDR2 SYGVQD (reference sequence). The CDR3 DNA is TGCGCCAGCAGTGACCCCGATGGACAGGGGAGGAATGAGCAGTTCTTC. Protein product: CASSDPDGQGRNEQFF.

The count of this clone is one. The chain couples TRBV6-5 to TRBJ2-2; D may be TRBD1 (6 bases). This CDR3 comprises 16 residues. V was clipped by 2 bases and J by 0 bases, with 10 bases between them. The germline V gene has CDR1 MNHEY and CDR2 SVGAGI. The CDR3 is CASSYDGGANTGELFF. For the CDR3, the DNA is TGTGCCAGCAGTTACGATGGGGGCGCGAACACCGGGGAGCTGTTTTTT.

For this clone: This CDR3 is also generated by other DNA sequences in the sample. V and J are TRBV27 and TRBJ1-6; D remains unclear. V was shortened by 5 bases and J by 6 bases, with 5 bases between the two germline ends. This CDR3 is built from 12 residues. Germline loops: CDR1 MNHEY, CDR2 SMNVEV (reference sequence). The CDR3 DNA is TGTGCCAGCAGTCCGATTAATTCACCCCTCCACTTT. It encodes CASSPINSPLHF.

This clone was picked up a small number of times. V usage is TRBV19 and J usage is TRBJ2-7, with 7 bases identical to TRBD2. This CDR3 comprises 15 residues. The V gene's germline CDR1 is LNHDA and CDR2 SQIVND (reference sequence). V shed 1 base, J shed 5 bases, and the junction held 8 bases outside the gene matches. CDR3 in DNA: TGTGCCAGTAGTATAGGGACTAGTACCCCCGACGAGCAGTACTTC. Protein: CASSIGTSTPDEQYF.

The chain is built from TRBV18 and TRBJ2-2; D is unclear. Germline assignment: CDR1 KGHSH and CDR2 LQKENI. Deletions cut 3 bases from V and 1 base from J, with 6 bases between. There are 14 residues in the CDR3. This CDR3 is CASSPQMNTGELFF. The DNA for the CDR3 is TGTGCCAGCTCACCCCAAATGAACACCGGGGAGCTGTTTTTT.

The chain has TRBV6-5 and TRBJ1-5, with D unresolved. Germline lookup yields CDR1 MNHEY and CDR2 SVGAGI. V was shortened by 4 bases and J by 0 bases, with 10 bases between the two germline ends. This CDR3 is 15 amino acids long. This chain's CDR3 is CASSLTGNSNQPQHF. In DNA form, the CDR3 reads TGTGCCAGCAGTTTGACGGGGAATAGCAATCAGCCCCAGCATTTT.

This rearrangement joins TRBV29-1 to TRBJ1-5; maybe TRBD1 (6 bases). The CDR3 is 17 amino acids. The V and J ends lost 5 bases and 2 bases respectively, with 22 bases between them. From germline, CDR1 is SQVTM and CDR2 ANQGSEA. The CDR3 is CSVRQPSGARGNQPQHF. Written as DNA, the CDR3 is TGCAGCGTTCGTCAACCCTCAGGGGCGAGGGGCAATCAGCCCCAGCATTTT.

This rearrangement joins TRBV19 to TRBJ1-2, with D possibly being TRBD1 (6 bases). With 3 bases removed from V and 8 bases from J, the gap between germline ends came to 13 bases. Germline V gene data show CDR1 as LNHDA and CDR2 as SQIVND (reference sequence). The CDR3 runs to 13 residues. The CDR3, as DNA: TGTGCCAGTAGTATCTCTGCAGGGGAAGGCTACACCTTC. It is translated as CASSISAGEGYTF.

This clone was seen once. The gene calls are TRBV27 and TRBJ1-4; the D is unclear. Germline CDR1 reads MNHEY; CDR2 reads SMNVEV (reference sequence). The CDR3 loop spans 14 amino acids. The V and J ends lost 6 bases and 4 bases respectively, with 12 bases between them. The CDR3 DNA reads TGTGCCAGCAGCCTCCAATGGAGTAATGAAAAACTGTTTTTT. Translating gives CASSLQWSNEKLFF.

The rearrangement joins TRBV5-6 to TRBJ2-5; 9 nucleotides agree with TRBD2. V lost 1 base to trimming and J lost 2 bases; unmatched junction nucleotides: 9. The CDR3 is 17 residues long. CDR1 is SGHDT and CDR2 is YYEEEE in the germline V gene. CDR3 protein: CASSLRREGLGQETQYF. In DNA form, the CDR3 reads TGTGCCAGCAGCTTGCGGCGGGAGGGCCTGGGGCAAGAGACCCAGTACTTC. Full variable domain (missing parts from reference TRBV5-6 and TRBJ2-5): DAGVTQSPTHLIKTRGQQVTLRCSPKSGHDTVSWYQQALGQGPQFIFQYYEEEERQRGNFPDRFSGHQFPNYSSELNVNALLLGDSALYLCASSLRREGLGQETQYFGPGTRLLVL.

The table lists this clone with a count of one. The CDR3 DNA is TGCGCCAGCAGCTGGGGGCCCGGTAATTCACCCCTCCACTTT. Translating gives CASSWGPGNSPLHF. This sequence joins TRBV5-1 and TRBJ1-6; tentative D call: TRBD1 (6 bases). CDR1 and CDR2 from the germline V gene are SGHRS and YFSETQ. The CDR3 extends over 14 amino acids. V lost 3 bases and J 6 bases, leaving 10 bases between the germline ends. The whole variable domain, remainder taken from reference TRBV5-1 and TRBJ1-6, is KAGVTQTPRYLIKTRGQQVTLSCSPISGHRSVSWYQQTPGQGLQFLFEYFSETQRNKGNFPGRFSGRQFSNSRSEMNVSTLELGDSALYLCASSWGPGNSPLHFGNGTRLTVT.

This chain uses TRBV28 with TRBJ1-6, with TRBD1 as a possible D gene (5 bases). The length of the CDR3 is 14 residues. V gave up 6 bases and J gave up 8 bases, with 14 bases separating them. Germline loops: CDR1 MDHEN, CDR2 SYDVKM. The CDR3 protein is CASSGDRAHSPLHF. The CDR3 DNA reads TGTGCCAGCAGCGGGGACCGCGCCCATTCACCCCTCCACTTT.

This clone is a singleton in its sample. This rearrangement joins TRBV3-1 (or the pseudogene TRBV3-2) to TRBJ2-4, with D uncertain. Trimming stripped 5 bases from V and 4 bases from J, with 21 bases between. Germline CDR1 LGHDT, CDR2 YNNKEL (reference sequence). The CDR3 totals 17 residues. The CDR3 DNA follows: TGTGCCAGCAGCTTTATAGCTCCCTTGCAAAGAAAAAACATTCAGTACTTC. Translating gives CASSFIAPLQRKNIQYF.

This clone was seen once. This rearrangement joins TRBV10-3 to TRBJ1-2; D perhaps matches TRBD1 (5 bases). The CDR3 has 15 amino acids. V gave up 4 bases and J gave up 6 bases, with 18 bases separating them. Germline assignment: CDR1 ENHRY and CDR2 SYGVKD. Written as DNA, the CDR3 is TGTGCCATCAGTGCCCGCGGGGGAGTGAGGGATGGCTACACCTTC. This encodes CAISARGGVRDGYTF.

This chain links TRBV4-1 with TRBJ1-1; a possible D gene is TRBD1 (6 bases). V lost 0 bases and J 11 bases, leaving 16 bases between the germline ends. Per germline, CDR1 MGHRA and CDR2 YSYEKL. The CDR3 has 14 amino acids. In nucleotides, the CDR3 is TGCGCCAGCAGCCAAGACTTACAGGGATTCAGGGCTTTCTTT. Translated, it gives CASSQDLQGFRAFF.

The rearrangement uses TRBV4-1 and TRBJ2-2; 13 bases match TRBD2. The trim removed 4 bases at V and 6 bases at J, leaving 8 bases unmatched. The CDR3 is 17 residues long. In germline, CDR1 is MGHRA, CDR2 YSYEKL. The CDR3 region has the DNA TGCGCCAGCAGCCGAGGGACTAGCGGGATAGGCCCCGGGGAGCTGTTTTTT. It encodes CASSRGTSGIGPGELFF.